This TCR beta chain was sequenced for a study of T-cell reconstitution after alpha-beta-depleted transplantation in children. V lost 4 bases and J 5 bases, leaving 19 bases between the germline ends. The germline gives CDR1 SGHRS, CDR2 YFSETQ. This CDR3 contains 16 residues. During its preparation, the TCRbeta library received unique molecular identifiers. Each CDR3 protein is one row after TCRdb ran MiXCR on the PCR reads. The sample lists 440,000 or so distinct CDR3 sequences, 11% seen once, with approximately 5% in the top ten. Here the sequenced sample was PBMCs from the stem cell graft donor, taken from the stem cell graft. The V call is TRBV5-1, the J call TRBJ2-1, with D uncertain. The sequence derives from a human donor who donated a stem cell graft to a child with acute myeloid leukemia. CDR3 nucleotides: TGCGCCAGCAGCGATAGCAGAGGTAGGATCGACAATGAGCAGTTCTTC. It specifies CASSDSRGRIDNEQFF.